This T cell receptor beta chain was captured by sequencing in a study of blood T cells in healthy people across ages. A second roughly 6 to 12 cycle PCR used barcoded and J-beta primers. A single record per CDR3 protein comes from TCRdb applying MiXCR to the 5' RACE reads. The table includes about 810,000 distinct CDR3 sequences, around 36% detected once. Germline V gene lookup returns CDR1 SQVTM and CDR2 ANQGSEA. CDR3 length: 13 amino acids. The ends were cut back, 4 bases at V and 2 bases at J, with 11 bases in the middle. The genes are TRBV29-1 and TRBJ2-5; perhaps TRBD2 as D (5 bases). Sequenced sample: blood. This clonotype was sampled from a man younger than 35 in good health. CDR3 sequence: CSVAPTGQETQYF. Written as DNA, the CDR3 is TGCAGCGTTGCTCCGACGGGACAAGAGACCCAGTACTTC.